This T cell receptor (beta chain) was sequenced for a study of cytomegalovirus exposure and HLA in healthy donors. The PCR made use of 60 Vbeta and 13 Jbeta primers. TCRdb's table, derived via immunoSEQ multiplex PCR, lists solely in-frame clones and lacks some. The sample lists under 130,000 clones, 80% to 85% occurring once. V was trimmed by 6 bases and J by 0 bases, leaving 11 bases between them. The CDR3 length is 14 residues. The germline gives CDR1 ENHRY, CDR2 SYGVKD. This chain joins TRBV10-3 and TRBJ1-2; tentative D call: TRBD1 (6 bases). The receptor was isolated from a man younger than 45 in good health and CMV-seropositive. Material: PBMCs. Here the CDR3 reads CAISAGTPNYGYTF. CDR3 coding DNA: TGTGCCATCAGCGCCGGGACACCTAACTATGGCTACACCTTC.